The source of this T cell receptor (beta chain) is a study of CD8 T cells in ankylosing spondylitis. Worth noting for this clonotype: The antigen is undetermined.

Whole-study results and caveats: Matched ankylosing spondylitis synovial fluid reportedly contained a significantly enriched population of disease-linked clones. As for the disease-linked clones, they showed a CD8+ phenotype and occurred at relatively low frequencies in peripheral blood. A motif in TCR beta, a set of fewer than ten highly homologous variants, appeared characteristic of ankylosing spondylitis blood. In reactive arthritis synovial fluid and blood, some motif variants had been reported before.

With molecular barcodes, quantitative 5'-RACE was used to make the TCR beta libraries. TCRdb re-analysed the 5' RACE reads in MiXCR, keeping a single row per CDR3 protein. The table includes around 91,000 distinct CDR3 sequences, more than 8.5% detected once. Germline V gene lookup returns CDR1 SGHVS and CDR2 FQNEAQ. With 5 bases removed from V and 1 base from J, the gap between germline ends came to 15 bases. The CDR3 is 15 residues long. Input material: blood, either unsorted or a sorted T cell fraction (not recorded which). This chain uses TRBV7-8 with TRBJ2-7; unclear D gene. The sequence came from a male donor with ankylosing spondylitis. The chain's CDR3 is CASSPSPVGSYEQYF. Written as DNA, the CDR3 is TGTGCCAGCAGCCCCTCTCCGGTCGGGTCCTACGAGCAGTACTTC.